This is a list of T cell receptor beta chains from one sample in a study of beta chain features in type 1 diabetes. The method was immunoSEQ multiplex PCR; TCRdb's version includes in-frame clones alone and lacks a portion of them. Of 620,000 or so clones listed, around a sixth were seen once; the top ten hold about 0.097%. Sequences were obtained from naive CD4+ T cells from blood. These TCRs come from a man aged 18 to 35 in good health. The CDR3 runs from the conserved cysteine through the conserved F or W. The order of the fields is clone size, V gene, J gene, CDR3 protein. Size values are once, few and many counts, or a class for expanded clones, and some rows have none.

few	TRBV5-1	TRBJ2-5	CASSFIGETQYF
few	TRBV5-1	TRBJ2-1	CASSLPGQGGNEQFF
NA	TRBV9	TRBJ1-1	CASSVRGATEAFF
few	TRBV5-5	TRBJ2-7	CASSGPVGSHEQYF
NA	TRBV27	TRBJ2-5	CASSFWGVETQYF
NA	TRBV6-6	TRBJ1-4	CASRRTTGNGEKLFF
few	TRBV5-4	TRBJ1-4	CASSPDGTGREKLFF
few	TRBV7-2	TRBJ2-3	CASTYWMRDTQYF
NA	TRBV29-1	TRBJ1-1	CSVQGWDTEAFF
few	TRBV18	TRBJ2-2	CASSPGQGDTGELFF
NA	TRBV6-6	TRBJ2-5	CASSYGTGMGETQYF
few	TRBV28	TRBJ2-1	CASSLRGNEQFF
few	TRBV5-1	TRBJ2-7	CASSPGLASYEQYF
NA	TRBV18	TRBJ2-5	CASQSLTGTMETQYF
NA	TRBV4-2	TRBJ1-6	CASSQVTRGDSPLHF
few	TRBV4-1	TRBJ1-2	CASSQDYYGYTF
few	TRBV4-2	TRBJ2-7	CASSHTPSRLNTYEQYF
NA	TRBV7-9	NA	CASSVTGATYEQYF
NA	TRBV5-4	TRBJ2-1	CASSKGLAGGSSYNEQFF
NA	TRBV9	TRBJ2-5	CASSVAFAEDGETQYF
NA	TRBV11-2	TRBJ2-1	CASSFQGRTGVDEQFF
few	TRBV10-3	TRBJ2-3	CAIRTGRTQYF
few	TRBV28	TRBJ1-2	CASRDYNYGYTF
NA	TRBV5-5	TRBJ1-2	CASSPGSNYGYTF